These 7 T cell receptor beta chains were all obtained from the same sample, sequenced in a study of shared clonotypes between healthy human individuals. The table came from immunoSEQ multiplex PCR; TCRdb's copy has only in-frame clones and leaves some out. The sample includes approximately 2.4 million clones, nearly 97% of them seen just once. Specimen: naive CD4+ T cells sorted from blood. The subset was: CD45RA+ positively selected. The receptors here all came from a man aged 18-30 years in good health.

The chain recombines TRBV7-8 with TRBJ2-7; 9 positions agree with TRBD2. Germline CDR1 and CDR2: SGHVS and FQNEAQ. The CDR3 sequence is 16 residues long. The ends lost 1 base at V and 0 bases at J; junction bases unmatched: 4. CDR3 in DNA: TGTGCCAGCAGCTTAGAACTAGCGGGTAGCTCCTACGAGCAGTACTTC. Amino acid sequence: CASSLELAGSSYEQYF.

The chain links TRBV5-1 to TRBJ2-7; the match to TRBD1 covers 7 bases. Losses at the gene ends were 4 bases for V and 0 bases for J; bases not matched to a gene: 10. The V gene's germline CDR1 is SGHRS and CDR2 YFSETQ. The CDR3 covers 16 residues. CDR3 bases: TGCGCCAGCAGCCTCGGGACAGACGTCTCCTCCTACGAGCAGTACTTC. Its translation: CASSLGTDVSSYEQYF.

The V gene is TRBV30, the J gene TRBJ1-3; D gene uncertain. This CDR3 is built from 14 residues. Germline assignment: CDR1 GTSNPN and CDR2 SVGIG (reference sequence). With 2 bases removed from V and 0 bases from J, the gap between germline ends came to 8 bases. CDR3 loop: CAWSLRSSGNTIYF. CDR3 coding DNA: TGTGCCTGGAGTCTACGGAGCTCTGGAAACACCATATATTTT.

The chain joins TRBV10-3 to TRBJ1-1; D gene uncertain. CDR1 and CDR2 from the germline V gene are ENHRY and SYGVKD. There are 14 residues in the CDR3. The V gene lost 3 bases and the J gene lost 5 bases, with 13 bases spanning the gap. CDR3 sequence: CAISDGALATEAFF. The CDR3 bases are TGTGCCATCAGTGACGGTGCACTAGCGACTGAAGCTTTCTTT.

This chain joins TRBV27 and TRBJ2-5, with 8 bases matching TRBD2. J was trimmed by 1 base and V by 6 bases; bases with no gene match: 7. From germline, CDR1 is MNHEY and CDR2 SMNVEV (reference sequence). CDR3 length: 15 amino acids. CDR3 loop: CASRNTGGGQETQYF. The CDR3 DNA reads TGTGCCAGCAGGAATACGGGGGGGGGCCAAGAGACCCAGTACTTC.

This rearrangement joins TRBV9 to TRBJ1-4, with a weak D call TRBD1 (5 bases). Trimming pared 4 bases from V and 8 bases from J, leaving 18 bases between. The CDR3 covers 15 residues. Per germline, CDR1 SGDLS and CDR2 YYNGEE. The CDR3 loop reads CASSSGVGTWEKLFF. The CDR3 DNA follows: TGTGCCAGCAGCTCAGGAGTGGGGACTTGGGAAAAACTGTTTTTT.

The chain has TRBV7-2 and TRBJ2-2; D uncertain. The germline V gene has CDR1 SGHTA and CDR2 FQGNSA. The V and J ends lost 3 bases and 6 bases respectively, with 8 bases between them. The CDR3 loop spans 13 amino acids. Written as DNA, the CDR3 is TGTGCCAGCAGCTTTCGGGCCCCCGGGGAGCTGTTTTTT. This encodes CASSFRAPGELFF.